Below, one T cell receptor beta chain is given with its context. Source study methods: By means of reference gene primer amplification, nucleated cell counts were estimated. The assay was immunoSEQ multiplex PCR, and TCRdb's table has in-frame clones only and misses some. V, J and clone size derive from that table, while D and trimming were established from the DNA sequence. The sample comprises approximately 200,000 clones, around 85% of which are singletons, and over 2.5% rests with the top ten. The data originate from a study of blood T cell repertoires in COVID-19. About the research overall: PBMCs, B-cell-depleted T cells, or T cells provided the cDNA or gDNA that made up the material.

The germline V gene encodes CDR1 MNHEY and CDR2 SVGAGI. The CDR3 loop spans 13 amino acids. V shed 8 bases and J 9 bases; nucleotides not matched to a gene: 4. This sequence joins TRBV6-5 and TRBJ2-1, with 13 bases identical to TRBD2. This TCR was recovered from a man aged 60 to 75 with acute or convalescent COVID-19. What was sequenced was peripheral blood. Here the CDR3 DNA reads TGTGCCAGCCGGACTAGCGGGAGACCTGAGCAGTTCTTC. This translates into CASRTSGRPEQFF.